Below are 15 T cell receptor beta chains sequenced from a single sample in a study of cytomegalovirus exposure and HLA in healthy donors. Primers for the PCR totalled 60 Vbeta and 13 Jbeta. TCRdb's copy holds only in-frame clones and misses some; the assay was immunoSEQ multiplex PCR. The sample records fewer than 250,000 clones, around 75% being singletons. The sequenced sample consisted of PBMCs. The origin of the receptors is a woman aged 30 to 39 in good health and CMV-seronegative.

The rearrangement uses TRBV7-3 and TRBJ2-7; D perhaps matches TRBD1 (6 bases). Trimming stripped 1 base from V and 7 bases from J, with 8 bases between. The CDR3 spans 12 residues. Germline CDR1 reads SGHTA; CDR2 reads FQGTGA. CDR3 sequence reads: CASSLRGGEQYF. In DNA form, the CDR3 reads TGTGCCAGCAGCTTAAGAGGGGGAGAGCAGTACTTC.

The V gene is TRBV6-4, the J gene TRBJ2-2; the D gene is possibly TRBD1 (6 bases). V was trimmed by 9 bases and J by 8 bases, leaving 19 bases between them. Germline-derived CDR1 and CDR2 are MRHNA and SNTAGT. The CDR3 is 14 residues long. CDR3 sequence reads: CARGRTVVKGELFF. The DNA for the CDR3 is TGTGCCAGGGGAAGGACAGTAGTGAAAGGGGAGCTGTTTTTT.

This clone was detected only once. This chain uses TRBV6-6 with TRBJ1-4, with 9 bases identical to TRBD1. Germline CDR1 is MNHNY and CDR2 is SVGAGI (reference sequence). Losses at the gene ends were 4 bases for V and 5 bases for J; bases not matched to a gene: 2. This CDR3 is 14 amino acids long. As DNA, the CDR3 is TGTGCCAGCAGTTTCGGGACAGGGAATGAAAAACTGTTTTTT. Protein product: CASSFGTGNEKLFF.

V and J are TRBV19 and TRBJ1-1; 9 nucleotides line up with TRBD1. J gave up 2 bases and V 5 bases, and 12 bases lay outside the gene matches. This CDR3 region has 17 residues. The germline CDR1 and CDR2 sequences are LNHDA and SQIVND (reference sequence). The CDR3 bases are TGTGCCAGTAGTGCCGCCGGGACAGGGAGCATTAACACTGAAGCTTTCTTT. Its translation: CASSAAGTGSINTEAFF.

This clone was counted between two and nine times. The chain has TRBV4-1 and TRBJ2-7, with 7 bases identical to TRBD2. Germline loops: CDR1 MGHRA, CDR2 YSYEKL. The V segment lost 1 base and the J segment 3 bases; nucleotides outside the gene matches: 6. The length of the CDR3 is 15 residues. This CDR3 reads CASSQAGTTSYEQYF. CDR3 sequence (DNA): TGCGCCAGCAGCCAAGCCGGGACTACCAGCTACGAGCAGTACTTC.

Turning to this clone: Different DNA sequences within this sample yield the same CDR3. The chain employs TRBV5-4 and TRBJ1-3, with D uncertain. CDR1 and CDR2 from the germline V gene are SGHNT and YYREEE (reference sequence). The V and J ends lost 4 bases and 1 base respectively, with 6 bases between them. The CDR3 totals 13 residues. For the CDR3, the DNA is TGTGCCAGCAGCCCGCGTTCTGGAAACACCATATATTTT. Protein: CASSPRSGNTIYF.

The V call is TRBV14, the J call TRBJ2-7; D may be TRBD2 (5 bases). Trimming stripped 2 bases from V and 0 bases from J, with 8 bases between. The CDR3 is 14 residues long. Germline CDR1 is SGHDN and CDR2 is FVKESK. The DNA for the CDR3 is TGTGCCAGCAGCCAAACCGGGATCTCCTACGAGCAGTACTTC. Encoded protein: CASSQTGISYEQYF.

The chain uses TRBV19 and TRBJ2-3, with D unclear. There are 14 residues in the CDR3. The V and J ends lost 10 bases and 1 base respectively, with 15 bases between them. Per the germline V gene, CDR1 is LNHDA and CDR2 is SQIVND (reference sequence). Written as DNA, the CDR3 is TGTGCCACCTCTCCTTGGCTCCGCACAGATACGCAGTATTTT. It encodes CATSPWLRTDTQYF.

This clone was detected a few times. This chain's CDR3 is CASSLNPGMVTEAFF. CDR3 DNA: TGTGCCAGCAGTTTAAATCCAGGGATGGTCACTGAAGCTTTCTTT. The rearrangement joins TRBV27 to TRBJ1-1; perhaps TRBD1 as D (5 bases). Trimming shortened V by 2 bases and J by 4 bases, and 14 bases separated the two germline ends. The CDR3 covers 15 residues. Germline V lookup: CDR1 MNHEY, CDR2 SMNVEV (reference sequence).

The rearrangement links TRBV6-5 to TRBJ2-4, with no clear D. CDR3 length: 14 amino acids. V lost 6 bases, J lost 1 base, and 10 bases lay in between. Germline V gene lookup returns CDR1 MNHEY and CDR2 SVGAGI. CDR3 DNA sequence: TGTGCCAGCAGATTAGAGTTGGCCAAAAACATTCAGTACTTC. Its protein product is CASRLELAKNIQYF.

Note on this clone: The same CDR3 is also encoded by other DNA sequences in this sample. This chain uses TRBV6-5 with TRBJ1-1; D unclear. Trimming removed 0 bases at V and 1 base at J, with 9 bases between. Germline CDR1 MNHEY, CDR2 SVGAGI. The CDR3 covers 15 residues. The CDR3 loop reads CASSYSAGGNTEAFF. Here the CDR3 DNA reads TGTGCCAGCAGTTACTCGGCAGGAGGGAACACTGAAGCTTTCTTT.

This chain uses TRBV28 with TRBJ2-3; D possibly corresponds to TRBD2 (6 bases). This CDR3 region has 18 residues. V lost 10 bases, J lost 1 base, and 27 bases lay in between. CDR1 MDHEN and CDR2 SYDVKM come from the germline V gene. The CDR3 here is CAITSGTEGVAGTDTQYF. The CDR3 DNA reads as TGTGCCATCACTTCCGGGACGGAGGGAGTAGCGGGCACAGATACGCAGTATTTT.

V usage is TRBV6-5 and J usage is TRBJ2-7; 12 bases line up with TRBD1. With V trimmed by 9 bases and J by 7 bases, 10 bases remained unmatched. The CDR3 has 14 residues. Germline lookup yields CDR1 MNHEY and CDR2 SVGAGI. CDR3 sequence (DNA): TGTGCCAGTCGTCAGGGACAGGGGGCTCGAGAGCAGTACTTC. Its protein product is CASRQGQGAREQYF.

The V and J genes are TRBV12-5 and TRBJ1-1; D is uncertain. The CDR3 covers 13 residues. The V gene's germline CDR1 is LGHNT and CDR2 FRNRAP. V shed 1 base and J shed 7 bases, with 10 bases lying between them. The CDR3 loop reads CASGLGELYEAFF. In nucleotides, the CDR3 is TGTGCTAGTGGTTTGGGCGAACTATATGAAGCTTTCTTT. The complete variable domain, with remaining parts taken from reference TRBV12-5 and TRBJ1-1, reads DARVTQTPRHKVTEMGQEVTMRCQPILGHNTVFWYRQTMMQGLELLAYFRNRAPLDDSGMPKDRFSAEMPDATLATLKIQPSEPRDSAVYFCASGLGELYEAFFGQGTRLTVV.

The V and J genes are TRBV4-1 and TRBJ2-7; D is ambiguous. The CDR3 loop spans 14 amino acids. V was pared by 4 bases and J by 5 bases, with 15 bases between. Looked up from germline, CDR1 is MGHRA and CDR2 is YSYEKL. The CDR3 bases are TGCGCCAGCAGCCCCTTTTTAGGCGGAAACGAGCAGTACTTC. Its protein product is CASSPFLGGNEQYF.